This TCR beta chain is drawn from a study of CD8 T cells in ankylosing spondylitis. In TCRdb, the 5' RACE reads were re-called with MiXCR into one record per CDR3 protein. The sample has about 160,000 distinct CDR3 sequences, around 17% seen once. This clonotype was seen at least ten times. The CDR3 contains 16 residues. V gave up 3 bases and J gave up 0 bases, with 12 bases separating them. The receptor was isolated from a male donor with ankylosing spondylitis or in good health (not recorded which). This chain joins TRBV12-3 or TRBV12-4 and TRBJ1-3; D is perhaps TRBD1 (5 bases). Sequenced input: blood, either unsorted or a sorted T cell fraction (not recorded which). The CDR3 is CASSLGGVLSGNTIYF. The CDR3 DNA sequence: TGTGCCAGCAGTTTGGGGGGGGTCCTCTCTGGAAACACCATATATTTT.